The clone carrying this T cell receptor (beta chain) was picked up many times. Authors of the study amplified TCR beta CDR3 regions from RNA transcripts. The HTBI primer set served for first-round RT-PCR of the TCR CDR3. TCRdb passed the multiplex PCR reads through MiXCR, listing each CDR3 protein once. The top ten hold 15% to 17% of the sample, which has fewer than 850,000 distinct CDR3 sequences, roughly 17% seen once. This sample was included in a study of T cells in Graves' hyperthyroidism and ophthalmopathy. CDR1 and CDR2 (germline): SGHVS, FQNEAQ. Trimming removed 1 base at V and 9 bases at J, with 10 bases between. The CDR3 consists of 13 residues.

This TCR derives from a man aged 50 to 60 with Graves' hyperthyroidism. The chain is built from TRBV7-8 and TRBJ2-1; TRBD2 is a possible D gene (6 bases). Sequencing input: blood. CDR3 bases: TGTGCCAGCAGCTTAGTCATGGGGGGTGAGCAGTTCTTC. This sequence encodes CASSLVMGGEQFF.